The entry below gives a single T cell receptor (beta chain) sequence along with its context. Its specificity is unknown. CDR3 size: 16 residues. Germline CDR1 is GTSNPN and CDR2 is SVGIG (reference sequence). The V gene lost 3 bases and the J gene lost 5 bases, with 20 bases spanning the gap. These data come from a study of cytomegalovirus exposure and HLA in healthy donors. The overall study: The approximately 120 validation repertoires and the roughly 700 first-cohort repertoires shared a platform, a later analysis reported.

The study's findings and limits: There were a few CMV-associated chains whose specificity for CMV antigens was confirmed in vitro. Rare sequences made up most TCRs, while some public TCRs were found in many donors.

Sequencing was performed with immunoSEQ multiplex PCR; in TCRdb, only in-frame clones are kept and a portion is missing. The sample comprises more than 45,000 clones, about 91% of which are singletons, and 2.2% rests with the top ten. The sequence was obtained from a woman aged 25 to 39 in good health and CMV-seronegative. The sample was PBMCs. The chain joins TRBV30 to TRBJ2-1, with D maybe TRBD1 (5 bases). CDR3 loop: CAWRLPLGWGHNEQFF. For the CDR3, the DNA is TGTGCCTGGAGGCTCCCGTTGGGGTGGGGCCACAATGAGCAGTTCTTC.